This T cell receptor (beta chain) was sequenced in a study of T cells in pancreatic ductal adenocarcinoma. Selected pancreatic ductal adenocarcinoma patients had undergone surgery without neoadjuvant therapy. The CDR3 runs to 15 residues. V was pared by 5 bases and J by 6 bases, with 10 bases of the junction left unmatched. The germline CDR1 and CDR2 sequences are SGHVS and FNYEAQ. Only in-frame clones appear in the TCRdb table, and some are missing; sequencing was by immunoSEQ multiplex PCR. The sample has over 7,000 clones; under 90% are singletons. The source is a human donor with pancreatic ductal adenocarcinoma. The chain is built from TRBV7-6 and TRBJ2-1; 7 positions match TRBD2. Input material: PBMCs. The CDR3 DNA reads TGTGCCAGCAGCCCCGGACTAGTGCGTGGCAATGAGCAGTTCTTC. This sequence encodes CASSPGLVRGNEQFF.